This entry is about one TCR beta chain. Trimming left V 1 base short and J 1 base short, with 7 bases between. Germline assignment: CDR1 SNHLY and CDR2 FYNNEI. This CDR3 is built from 14 residues. PCR employed 60 Vbeta and 13 Jbeta primers. This table comes from immunoSEQ multiplex PCR, and its TCRdb copy is limited to in-frame clones, with some not included. The table includes around 100,000 clones, roughly four fifths detected once. The sample comes from a study of cytomegalovirus exposure and HLA in healthy donors. The chain has TRBV2 and TRBJ2-5, with D uncertain. Sequenced input: PBMCs. The sequence came from a woman in her thirties or forties in good health and CMV-seropositive. CDR3 sequence: CASSEGSVQETQYF. For the CDR3, the DNA is TGTGCCAGCAGTGAAGGCAGCGTCCAAGAGACCCAGTACTTC. The full variable domain, rest sourced from reference TRBV2 and TRBJ2-5, is EPEVTQTPSHQVTQMGQEVILRCVPISNHLYFYWYRQILGQKVEFLVSFYNNEISEKSEIFDDQFSVERPDGSNFTLKIRSTKLEDSAMYFCASSEGSVQETQYFGPGTRLLVL.